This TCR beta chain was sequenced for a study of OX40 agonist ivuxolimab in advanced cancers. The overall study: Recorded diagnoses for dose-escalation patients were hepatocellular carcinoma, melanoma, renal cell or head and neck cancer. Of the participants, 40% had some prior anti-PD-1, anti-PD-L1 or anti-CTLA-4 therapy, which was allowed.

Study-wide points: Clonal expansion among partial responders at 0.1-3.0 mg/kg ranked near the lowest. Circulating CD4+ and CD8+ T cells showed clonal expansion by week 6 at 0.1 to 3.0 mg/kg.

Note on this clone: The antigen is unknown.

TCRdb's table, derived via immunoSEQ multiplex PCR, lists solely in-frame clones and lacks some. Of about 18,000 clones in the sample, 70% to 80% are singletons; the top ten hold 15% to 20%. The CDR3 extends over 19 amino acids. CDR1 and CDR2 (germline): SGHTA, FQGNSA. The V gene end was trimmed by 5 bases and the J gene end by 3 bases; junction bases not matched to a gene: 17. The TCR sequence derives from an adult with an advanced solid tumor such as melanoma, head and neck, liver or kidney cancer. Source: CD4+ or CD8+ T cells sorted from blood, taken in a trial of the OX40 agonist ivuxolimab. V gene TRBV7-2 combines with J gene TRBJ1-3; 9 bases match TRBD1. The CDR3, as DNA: TGTGCCAGCAGCCCCAACCCATACACAGGGGGCGCGGATGGAAACACCATATATTTT. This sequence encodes CASSPNPYTGGADGNTIYF. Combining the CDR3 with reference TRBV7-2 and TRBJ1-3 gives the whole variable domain GAGVSQSPSNKVTEKGKDVELRCDPISGHTALYWYRQSLGQGLEFLIYFQGNSAPDKSGLPSDRFSAERTGGSVSTLTIQRTQQEDSAVYLCASSPNPYTGGADGNTIYFGEGSWLTVV.